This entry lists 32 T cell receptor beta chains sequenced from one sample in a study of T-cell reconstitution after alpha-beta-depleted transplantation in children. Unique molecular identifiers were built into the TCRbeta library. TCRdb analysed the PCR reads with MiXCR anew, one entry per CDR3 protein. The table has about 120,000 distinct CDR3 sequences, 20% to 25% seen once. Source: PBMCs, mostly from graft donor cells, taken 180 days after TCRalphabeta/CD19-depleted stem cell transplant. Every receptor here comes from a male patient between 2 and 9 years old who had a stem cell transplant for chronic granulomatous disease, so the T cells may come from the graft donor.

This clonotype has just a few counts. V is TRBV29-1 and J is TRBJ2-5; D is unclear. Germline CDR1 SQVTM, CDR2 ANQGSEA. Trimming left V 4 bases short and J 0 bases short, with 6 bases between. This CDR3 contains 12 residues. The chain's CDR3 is CSVGQYQETQYF. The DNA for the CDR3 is TGCAGCGTTGGGCAGTACCAAGAGACCCAGTACTTC.

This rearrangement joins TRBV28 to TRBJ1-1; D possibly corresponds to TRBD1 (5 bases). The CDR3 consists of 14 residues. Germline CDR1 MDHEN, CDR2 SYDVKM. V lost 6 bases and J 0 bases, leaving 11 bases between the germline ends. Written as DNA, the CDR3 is TGTGCCAGCAGGCTAGGGACGGTGAACACTGAAGCTTTCTTT. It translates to CASRLGTVNTEAFF.

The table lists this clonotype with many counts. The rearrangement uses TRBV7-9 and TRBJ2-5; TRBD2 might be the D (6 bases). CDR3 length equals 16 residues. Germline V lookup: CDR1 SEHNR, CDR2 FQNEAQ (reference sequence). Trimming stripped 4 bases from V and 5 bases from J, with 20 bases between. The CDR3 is CASSSWEVEVSETQYF. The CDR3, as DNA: TGTGCCAGCAGCTCCTGGGAGGTGGAGGTTTCGGAGACCCAGTACTTC.

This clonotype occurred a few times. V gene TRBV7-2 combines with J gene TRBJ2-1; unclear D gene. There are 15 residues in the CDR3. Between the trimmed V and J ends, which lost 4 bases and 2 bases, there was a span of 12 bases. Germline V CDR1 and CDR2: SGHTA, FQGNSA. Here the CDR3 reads CASSSRGRTYNEQFF. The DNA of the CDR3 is TGTGCCAGCAGCTCCCGAGGACGGACCTACAATGAGCAGTTCTTC. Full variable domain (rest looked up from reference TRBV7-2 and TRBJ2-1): GAGVSQSPSNKVTEKGKDVELRCDPISGHTALYWYRQSLGQGLEFLIYFQGNSAPDKSGLPSDRFSAERTGGSVSTLTIQRTQQEDSAVYLCASSSRGRTYNEQFFGPGTRLTVL.

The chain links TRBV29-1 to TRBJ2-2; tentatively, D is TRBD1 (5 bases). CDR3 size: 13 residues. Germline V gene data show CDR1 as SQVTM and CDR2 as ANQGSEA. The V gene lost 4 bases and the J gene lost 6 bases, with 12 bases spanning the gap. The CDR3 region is CSVVLRVPGELFF. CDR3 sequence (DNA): TGCAGCGTTGTCCTCAGGGTCCCCGGGGAGCTGTTTTTT.

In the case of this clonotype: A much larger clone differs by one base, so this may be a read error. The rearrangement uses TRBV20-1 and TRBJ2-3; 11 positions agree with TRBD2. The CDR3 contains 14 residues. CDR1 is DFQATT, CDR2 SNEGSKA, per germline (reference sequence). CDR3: CTMTSGTSTDAQYF. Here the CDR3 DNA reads TGCACAATGACTAGCGGGACCAGCACAGATGCGCAGTATTTT.

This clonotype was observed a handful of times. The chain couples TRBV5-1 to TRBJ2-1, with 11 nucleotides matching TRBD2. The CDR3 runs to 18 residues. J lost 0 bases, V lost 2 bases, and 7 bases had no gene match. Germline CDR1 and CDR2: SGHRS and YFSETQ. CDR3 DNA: TGCGCCAGCAGCTTTGCTAGCGGGAGGATGAGCTCCTACAATGAGCAGTTCTTC. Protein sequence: CASSFASGRMSSYNEQFF.

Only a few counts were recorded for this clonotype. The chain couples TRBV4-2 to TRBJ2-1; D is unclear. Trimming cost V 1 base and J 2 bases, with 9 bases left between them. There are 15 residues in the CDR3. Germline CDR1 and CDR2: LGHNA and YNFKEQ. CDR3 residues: CASSQVLWTYNEQFF. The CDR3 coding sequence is TGTGCCAGCAGCCAAGTGCTCTGGACCTACAATGAGCAGTTCTTC.

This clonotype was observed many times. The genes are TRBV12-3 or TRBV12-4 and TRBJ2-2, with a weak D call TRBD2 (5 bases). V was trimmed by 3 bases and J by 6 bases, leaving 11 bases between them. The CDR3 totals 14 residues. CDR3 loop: CASSFGVASGELFF. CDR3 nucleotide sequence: TGTGCCAGCAGTTTTGGGGTAGCGTCCGGGGAGCTGTTTTTT.

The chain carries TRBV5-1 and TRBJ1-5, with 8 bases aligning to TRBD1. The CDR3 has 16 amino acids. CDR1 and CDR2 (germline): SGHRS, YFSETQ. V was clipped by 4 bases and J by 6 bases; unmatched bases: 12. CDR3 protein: CASSLGQGGEAQPQHF. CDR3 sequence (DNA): TGCGCCAGCAGCCTCGGACAGGGAGGCGAAGCTCAGCCCCAGCATTTT.

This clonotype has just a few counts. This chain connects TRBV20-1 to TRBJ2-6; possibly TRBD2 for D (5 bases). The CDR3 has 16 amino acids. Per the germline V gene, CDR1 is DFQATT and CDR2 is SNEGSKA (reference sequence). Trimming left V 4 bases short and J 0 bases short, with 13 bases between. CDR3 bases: TGCAGTGCTACTATTGGAGGTCCCTCTGGGGCCAACGTCCTGACTTTC. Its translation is CSATIGGPSGANVLTF.

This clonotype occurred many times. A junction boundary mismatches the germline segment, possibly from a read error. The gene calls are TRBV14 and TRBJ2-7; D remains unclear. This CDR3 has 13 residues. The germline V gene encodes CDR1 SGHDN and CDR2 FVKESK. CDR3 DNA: TGTGCCAGCAGCCAAGAAAGGGTCTCTTCAGTCCACTTC. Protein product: CASSQERVSSVHF.

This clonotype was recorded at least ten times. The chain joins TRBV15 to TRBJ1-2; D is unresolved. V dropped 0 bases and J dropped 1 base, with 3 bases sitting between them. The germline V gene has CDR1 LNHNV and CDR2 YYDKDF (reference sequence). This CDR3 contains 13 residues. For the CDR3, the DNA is TGTGCCACCAGCAGAGACAGTAACTATGGCTACACCTTC. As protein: CATSRDSNYGYTF.

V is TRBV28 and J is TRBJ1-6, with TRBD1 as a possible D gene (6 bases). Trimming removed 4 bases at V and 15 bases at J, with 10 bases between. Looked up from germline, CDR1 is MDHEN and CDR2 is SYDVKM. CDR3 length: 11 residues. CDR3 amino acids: CASSYGQRLHF. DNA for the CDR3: TGTGCCAGCAGTTACGGACAGCGCCTCCACTTT.

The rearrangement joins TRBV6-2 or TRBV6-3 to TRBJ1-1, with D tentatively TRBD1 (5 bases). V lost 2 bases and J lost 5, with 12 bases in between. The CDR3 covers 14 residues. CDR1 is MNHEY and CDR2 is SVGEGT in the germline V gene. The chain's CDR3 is CASSYVGGGTEAFF. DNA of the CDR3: TGTGCCAGCAGTTACGTCGGGGGTGGAACTGAAGCTTTCTTT.

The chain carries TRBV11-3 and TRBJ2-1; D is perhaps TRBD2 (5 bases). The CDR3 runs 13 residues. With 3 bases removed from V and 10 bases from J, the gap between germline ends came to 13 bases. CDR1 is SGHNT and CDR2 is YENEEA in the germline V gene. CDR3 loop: CASSFKITGEQFF. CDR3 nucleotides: TGTGCCAGCAGCTTCAAAATTACGGGGGAGCAGTTCTTC.

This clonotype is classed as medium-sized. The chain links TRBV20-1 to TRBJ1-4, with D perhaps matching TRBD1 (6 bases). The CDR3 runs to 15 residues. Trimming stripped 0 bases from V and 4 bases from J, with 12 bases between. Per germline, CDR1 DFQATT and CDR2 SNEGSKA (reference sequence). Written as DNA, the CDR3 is TGCAGTGCTAGAGATATACAGGGATTTAATGAAAAACTGTTTTTT. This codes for CSARDIQGFNEKLFF.

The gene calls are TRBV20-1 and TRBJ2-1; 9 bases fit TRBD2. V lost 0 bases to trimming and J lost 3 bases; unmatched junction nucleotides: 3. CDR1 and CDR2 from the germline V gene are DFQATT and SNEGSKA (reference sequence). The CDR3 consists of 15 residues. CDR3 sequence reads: CSARDLSGGYNEQFF. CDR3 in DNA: TGCAGTGCTAGAGATCTTAGCGGGGGCTACAATGAGCAGTTCTTC.

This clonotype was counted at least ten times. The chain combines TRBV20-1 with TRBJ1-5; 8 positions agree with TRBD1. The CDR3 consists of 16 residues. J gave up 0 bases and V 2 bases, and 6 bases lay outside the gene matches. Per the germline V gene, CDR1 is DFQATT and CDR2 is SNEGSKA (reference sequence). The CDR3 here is CSARKDRGVSNQPQHF. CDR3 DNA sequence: TGCAGTGCTAGAAAAGACAGGGGCGTTAGCAATCAGCCCCAGCATTTT.

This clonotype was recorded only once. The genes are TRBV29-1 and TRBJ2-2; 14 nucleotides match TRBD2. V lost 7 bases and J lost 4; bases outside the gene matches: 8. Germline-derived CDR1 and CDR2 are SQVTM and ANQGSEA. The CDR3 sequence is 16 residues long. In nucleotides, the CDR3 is TGCAGCGCTTCGGGACTAGCGGGAGAAATCACCGGGGAGCTGTTTTTT. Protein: CSASGLAGEITGELFF.

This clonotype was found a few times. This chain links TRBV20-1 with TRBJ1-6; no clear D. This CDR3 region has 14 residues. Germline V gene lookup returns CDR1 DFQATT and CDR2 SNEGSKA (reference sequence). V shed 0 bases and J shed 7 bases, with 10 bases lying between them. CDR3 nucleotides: TGCAGTGCTAGAGATGAGGGAGGCAATTCACCCCTCCACTTT. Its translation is CSARDEGGNSPLHF.

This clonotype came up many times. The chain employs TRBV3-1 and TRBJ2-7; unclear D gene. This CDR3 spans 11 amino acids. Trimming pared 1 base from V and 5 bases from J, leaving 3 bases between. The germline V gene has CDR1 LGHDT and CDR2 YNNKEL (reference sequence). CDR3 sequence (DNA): TGTGCCAGCAGCCAAGTTCACGAGCAGTACTTC. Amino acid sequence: CASSQVHEQYF.

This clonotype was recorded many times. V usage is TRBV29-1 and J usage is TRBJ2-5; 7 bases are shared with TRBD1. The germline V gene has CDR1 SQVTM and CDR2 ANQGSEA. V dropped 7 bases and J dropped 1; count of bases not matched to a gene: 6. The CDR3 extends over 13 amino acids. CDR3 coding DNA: TGCAGCGCCAGACAGGGTGGCCAAGAGACCCAGTACTTC. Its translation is CSARQGGQETQYF.

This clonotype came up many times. The CDR3 sequence is CASIPSGLARTNEQFF. CDR3 DNA: TGTGCCAGCATCCCATCGGGACTAGCGCGTACGAATGAGCAGTTCTTC. V usage is TRBV11-2 and J usage is TRBJ2-1, with 10 bases aligning to TRBD2. J gave up 7 bases and V 7 bases, and 13 bases lay outside the gene matches. Germline V gene lookup returns CDR1 SGHAT and CDR2 FQNNGV. The length of the CDR3 is 16 residues.

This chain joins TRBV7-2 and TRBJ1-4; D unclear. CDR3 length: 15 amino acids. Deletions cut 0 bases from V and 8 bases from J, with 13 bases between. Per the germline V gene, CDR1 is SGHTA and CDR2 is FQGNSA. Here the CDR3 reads CASSLAGGRVEKLFF. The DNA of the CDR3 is TGTGCCAGCAGCTTAGCGGGAGGGAGGGTCGAAAAACTGTTTTTT.

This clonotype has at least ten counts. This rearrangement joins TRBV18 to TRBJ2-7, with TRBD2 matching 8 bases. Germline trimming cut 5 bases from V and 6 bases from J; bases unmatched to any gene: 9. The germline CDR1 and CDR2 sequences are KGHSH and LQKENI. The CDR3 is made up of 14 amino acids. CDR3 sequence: CASSGAGGSSEQYF. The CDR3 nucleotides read TGTGCCAGCTCAGGGGCGGGAGGTTCGTCCGAGCAGTACTTC.

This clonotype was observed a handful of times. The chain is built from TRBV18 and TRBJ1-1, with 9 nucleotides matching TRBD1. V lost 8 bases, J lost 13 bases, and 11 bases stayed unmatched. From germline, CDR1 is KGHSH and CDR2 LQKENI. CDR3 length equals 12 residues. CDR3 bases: TGTGCCAGCAAAAGGGGCGGGACAGGGCGTTTCTTT. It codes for CASKRGGTGRFF.

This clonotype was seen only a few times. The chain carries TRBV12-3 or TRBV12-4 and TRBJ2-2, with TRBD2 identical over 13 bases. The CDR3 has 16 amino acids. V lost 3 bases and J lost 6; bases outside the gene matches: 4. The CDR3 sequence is CASSFGLAGEAGELFF. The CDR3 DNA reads TGTGCCAGCAGTTTCGGACTAGCGGGAGAAGCCGGGGAGCTGTTTTTT.

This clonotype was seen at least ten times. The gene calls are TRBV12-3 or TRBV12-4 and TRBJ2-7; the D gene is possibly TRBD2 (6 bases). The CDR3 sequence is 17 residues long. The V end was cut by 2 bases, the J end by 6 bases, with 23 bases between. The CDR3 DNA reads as TGTGCCAGCAGTTTACACACCGGGACTTACTTCGGTCTCGAGCAGTACTTC. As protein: CASSLHTGTYFGLEQYF.

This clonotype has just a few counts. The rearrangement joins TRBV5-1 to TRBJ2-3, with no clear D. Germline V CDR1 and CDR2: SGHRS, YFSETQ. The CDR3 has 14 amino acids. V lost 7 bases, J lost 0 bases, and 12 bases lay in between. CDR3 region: CASSTGPSTDTQYF. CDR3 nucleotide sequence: TGCGCCAGCTCGACTGGACCTAGCACAGATACGCAGTATTTT.

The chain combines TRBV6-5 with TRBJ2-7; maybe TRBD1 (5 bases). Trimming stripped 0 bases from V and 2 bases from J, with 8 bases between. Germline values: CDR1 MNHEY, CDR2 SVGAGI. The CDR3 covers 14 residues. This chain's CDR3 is CASSYSTATYEQYF. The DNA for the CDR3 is TGTGCCAGCAGTTACTCGACAGCGACCTACGAGCAGTACTTC.

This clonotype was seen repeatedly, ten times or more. The chain's CDR3 is CSARGQPATNEKLFF. The CDR3 DNA is TGCAGTGCTAGAGGACAGCCTGCAACTAATGAAAAACTGTTTTTT. The chain joins TRBV20-1 to TRBJ1-4; D possibly corresponds to TRBD1 (5 bases). The CDR3 length is 15 residues. V was clipped by 1 base and J by 0 bases, with 9 bases between them. Germline V gene data show CDR1 as DFQATT and CDR2 as SNEGSKA (reference sequence).